One and the same sample provided the 6 T cell receptor beta chains below, sequenced in a study of blood T cell repertoires in COVID-19. Clones were sequenced by immunoSEQ multiplex PCR, and TCRdb holds only the in-frame ones, with some missing. The sample has around 340,000 clones; about nine tenths are singletons. Sequencing was done on a sample of PBMCs or T cells enriched from blood (not recorded which). The receptor source for this set is a woman aged 30 to 39 who had been exposed to COVID-19.

The chain combines TRBV7-3 with TRBJ2-2, with D unresolved. Germline values: CDR1 SGHTA, CDR2 FQGTGA. Deletions cut 1 base from V and 5 bases from J, with 11 bases between. The CDR3 is 15 residues long. The CDR3 nucleotides read TGTGCCAGCAGCTTAATACCTAGTGGGACCGGGGAGCTGTTTTTT. It yields the protein CASSLIPSGTGELFF.

V gene TRBV2 combines with J gene TRBJ1-2; a weak D match, TRBD1 (6 bases). The germline V gene encodes CDR1 SNHLY and CDR2 FYNNEI. The CDR3 extends over 12 amino acids. V lost 6 bases and J 8 bases, leaving 13 bases between the germline ends. The CDR3 DNA follows: TGTGCCAGCAGAGTGACAGGAGGCGGCTACACCTTC. Encoded protein: CASRVTGGGYTF.

In this sample, this clone turned up once. This rearrangement joins TRBV3-1 (or the pseudogene TRBV3-2) to TRBJ1-2; possibly TRBD1 for D (5 bases). Germline CDR1 LGHDT, CDR2 YNNKEL (reference sequence). This CDR3 contains 16 residues. The germline V and J ends were trimmed by 0 bases and 3 bases, with 14 bases remaining between them. DNA for the CDR3: TGTGCCAGCAGCCAAGAAGGCGGCAGGGCGTACTATGGCTACACCTTC. This gives the protein CASSQEGGRAYYGYTF.

This chain uses TRBV28 with TRBJ2-1; 9 bases line up with TRBD1. This CDR3 is 14 amino acids long. Per the germline V gene, CDR1 is MDHEN and CDR2 is SYDVKM. J lost 9 bases, V lost 6 bases, and 9 bases had no gene match. The CDR3 nucleotides are TGTGCCAGCAGCCACGGGACAGGGCTGAGTGAGCAGTTCTTC. Translating it yields CASSHGTGLSEQFF.

The chain employs TRBV5-1 and TRBJ1-2; 11 bases line up with TRBD1. Germline V gives CDR1 SGHRS, CDR2 YFSETQ. The V gene end was trimmed by 0 bases and the J gene end by 8 bases; junction bases not matched to a gene: 3. There are 14 residues in the CDR3. CDR3 DNA: TGCGCCAGCAGCTTGGAAGGGACAGGGGGAGGCTACACCTTC. This codes for CASSLEGTGGGYTF.

The CDR3 nucleotides read TGCGCCAGCAGCTTTGGACTCCTCAACGGGGAGCTGTTTTTT. Amino acid sequence: CASSFGLLNGELFF. The chain is built from TRBV5-1 and TRBJ2-2; TRBD2 is a possible D gene (5 bases). From germline, CDR1 is SGHRS and CDR2 YFSETQ. The CDR3 extends over 14 amino acids. Trimming took 2 bases from V and 7 from J, leaving 12 bases between them.